The 5 T cell receptor beta chains below were found in one sample sequenced in a study of Ad26.COV2.S vaccination and SARS-CoV-2 variants. Sequencing was performed with immunoSEQ multiplex PCR; in TCRdb, only in-frame clones are kept and a portion is missing. The sample lists approximately 420,000 clones, around 85% occurring once. Treatment in this sample: some 19 received Ad26.COV2.S at low or high dose, single or two shots; about 5 received placebo; per-sample allocation not given. The samples were gathered on day 63 after the first injection of vaccine or placebo. The material was peripheral blood, obtained in a trial of Ad26.COV2.S vaccine versus placebo. Receptors originate from a person between 18 and 65 years old who received the Ad26.COV2.S COVID-19 vaccine or a placebo.

The CDR3 region is CASSQDRRGYTF. CDR3 bases: TGTGCCAGCAGCCAAGATAGACGTGGCTACACCTTC. V and J are TRBV3-1 (or the pseudogene TRBV3-2) and TRBJ1-2; D gene unclear. This CDR3 is built from 12 residues. CDR1 is LGHDT, CDR2 YNNKEL, per germline (reference sequence). V lost 0 bases to trimming and J lost 7 bases, with 6 bases between them.

The rearrangement uses TRBV2 and TRBJ1-1; D perhaps matches TRBD1 (5 bases). Per the germline V gene, CDR1 is SNHLY and CDR2 is FYNNEI. The CDR3 loop spans 13 amino acids. The germline V and J ends were trimmed by 7 bases and 8 bases, with 17 bases remaining between them. CDR3 in amino acids: CASTRTRQGEAFF. The DNA of the CDR3 is TGTGCCAGCACCCGGACCCGGCAGGGCGAAGCTTTCTTT.

This chain connects TRBV6-1 to TRBJ1-5, with D unresolved. The CDR3 covers 14 residues. Looked up from germline, CDR1 is MNHNS and CDR2 is SASEGT. V was shortened by 3 bases and J by 6 bases, with 12 bases between the two germline ends. DNA for the CDR3: TGTGCCAGCAGTGATCCAGAAGGGCTTCAGCCCCAGCATTTT. Its protein product is CASSDPEGLQPQHF.

The chain has TRBV7-2 and TRBJ2-3; the D is unclear. In germline, CDR1 is SGHTA, CDR2 FQGNSA. V was shortened by 1 base and J by 6 bases, with 11 bases between the two germline ends. The CDR3 has 14 amino acids. In DNA, the CDR3 is TGTGCCAGCAGCTTAGAGGCGATTCGCGATACGCAGTATTTT. Its protein product is CASSLEAIRDTQYF.

V is TRBV7-2 and J is TRBJ1-5, with D unresolved. The CDR3 is 13 residues long. Trimming left V 2 bases short and J 5 bases short, with 7 bases between. Germline V gene lookup returns CDR1 SGHTA and CDR2 FQGNSA. The CDR3 DNA is TGTGCCAGCAGCTTAAGAATTGATCAGCCCCAGCATTTT. Protein sequence: CASSLRIDQPQHF.